These 30 T cell receptor beta chains came from one sample sequenced in a study of blood T cell repertoires in COVID-19. Produced via immunoSEQ multiplex PCR; TCRdb's table is partial and in-frame only. The table lists around 230,000 clones, roughly 88% of them singletons. The sequencing input was peripheral blood. These receptors came from a man aged 35-49 years who had recovered from COVID-19.

J is TRBJ2-1 and V is TRBV14; 7 bases match TRBD1. V lost 10 bases and J lost 5; bases outside the gene matches: 23. Germline V gene lookup returns CDR1 SGHDN and CDR2 FVKESK. CDR3 length equals 18 residues. The CDR3 loop reads CATKKGEDRAGVNNEQFF. CDR3 in DNA: TGTGCCACCAAAAAAGGAGAAGACAGGGCCGGTGTCAACAATGAGCAGTTCTTC. The complete variable domain, with remaining parts taken from reference TRBV14 and TRBJ2-1, reads EAGVTQFPSHSVIEKGQTVTLRCDPISGHDNLYWYRRVMGKEIKFLLHFVKESKQDESGMPNNRFLAERTGGTYSTLKVQPAELEDSGVYFCATKKGEDRAGVNNEQFFGPGTRLTVL.

CDR3 DNA sequence: TGTGCCAGCAGCGTAGCGAGCGGGGGTTCCTTTGGCGAGCAGTACTTC. Translated: CASSVASGGSFGEQYF. The rearrangement links TRBV9 to TRBJ2-7; 8 nucleotides agree with TRBD2. The germline gives CDR1 SGDLS, CDR2 YYNGEE. The junction had 11 bases not matched to a gene; V was cut back by 0 bases and J by 6 bases. The CDR3 has 16 amino acids.

The chain uses TRBV18 and TRBJ2-7; no reliable D call. The V gene lost 3 bases and the J gene lost 3 bases, with 9 bases spanning the gap. The CDR3 sequence is 13 residues long. Germline CDR1 is KGHSH and CDR2 is LQKENI. The CDR3 sequence is CASSPAEYYEQYF. CDR3 DNA: TGTGCCAGCTCACCTGCGGAGTACTACGAGCAGTACTTC.

This chain joins TRBV7-9 and TRBJ2-1; tentatively, D is TRBD2 (6 bases). The CDR3 spans 11 residues. Trimming stripped 5 bases from V and 16 bases from J, with 15 bases between. Germline CDR1 and CDR2: SEHNR and FQNEAQ (reference sequence). For the CDR3, the DNA is TGTGCCAGCAGCCGTAGCGGCCCCCCTTTCTTC. This sequence encodes CASSRSGPPFF.

The chain couples TRBV5-1 to TRBJ1-3, with D tentatively TRBD1 (5 bases). The germline V gene encodes CDR1 SGHRS and CDR2 YFSETQ. The CDR3 is 15 residues long. The V gene lost 0 bases and the J gene lost 2 bases, with 9 bases spanning the gap. DNA of the CDR3: TGCGCCAGCAGCTTGGATCCGGGGGCTGGAAACACCATATATTTT. It specifies CASSLDPGAGNTIYF.

This clone was seen a handful of times. The chain employs TRBV5-1 and TRBJ1-4, with D uncertain. This CDR3 is 14 amino acids long. Trimming took off 0 bases at V and 8 bases at J, with 11 bases between the two ends. The germline V gene has CDR1 SGHRS and CDR2 YFSETQ. The CDR3 loop reads CASSLGQPEEKLFF. CDR3 nucleotide sequence: TGCGCCAGCAGCTTGGGCCAACCGGAGGAAAAACTGTTTTTT.

The chain uses TRBV4-1 and TRBJ1-5; no clear D gene. Deletions cut 3 bases from V and 7 bases from J, with 13 bases between. CDR1 is MGHRA, CDR2 YSYEKL, per germline. This CDR3 is built from 14 residues. For the CDR3, the DNA is TGCGCCAGCAGCCAGGCTCCCGTGCGGCAGCCCCAGCATTTT. Protein sequence: CASSQAPVRQPQHF.

The chain links TRBV6-4 to TRBJ2-7; weak D call: TRBD2 (6 bases). The germline gives CDR1 MRHNA, CDR2 SNTAGT. V lost 6 bases, J lost 6 bases, and 21 bases lay in between. CDR3 length: 15 residues. The CDR3, as DNA: TGTGCCAGCAGGCGATGGGGACGGGAGTGGCGCGAGCAGTACTTC. Translation: CASRRWGREWREQYF.

In its sample, this clone was seen a few times. The V and J genes are TRBV19 and TRBJ1-1, with 8 bases fitting TRBD1. V dropped 7 bases and J dropped 1; count of bases not matched to a gene: 11. Per germline, CDR1 LNHDA and CDR2 SQIVND (reference sequence). The CDR3 length is 16 residues. The CDR3 loop reads CASTLNNQGANTEAFF. CDR3 DNA sequence: TGTGCCAGTACCCTAAACAATCAGGGGGCGAACACTGAAGCTTTCTTT. Based on the CDR3 plus reference TRBV19 and TRBJ1-1, the full variable domain is DGGITQSPKYLFRKEGQNVTLSCEQNLNHDAMYWYRQDPGQGLRLIYYSQIVNDFQKGDIAEGYSVSREKKESFPLTVTSAQKNPTAFYLCASTLNNQGANTEAFFGQGTRLTVV.

V usage is TRBV6-2 or TRBV6-3 and J usage is TRBJ2-7; 12 bases align to TRBD1. The CDR3 sequence is 15 residues long. With V trimmed by 5 bases and J by 5 bases, 7 bases remained unmatched. Germline CDR1 and CDR2: MNHEY and SVGEGT. CDR3: CASSHMGQGADEQYF. Here the CDR3 DNA reads TGTGCCAGCAGTCACATGGGACAGGGGGCGGACGAGCAGTACTTC.

The genes are TRBV6-6 and TRBJ1-6; D perhaps matches TRBD1 (5 bases). Per the germline V gene, CDR1 is MNHNY and CDR2 is SVGAGI (reference sequence). With 0 bases removed from V and 7 bases from J, the gap between germline ends came to 10 bases. The CDR3 consists of 15 residues. The CDR3 DNA follows: TGTGCCAGCAGTTACTCACAGGTCCCCAATTCACCCCTCCACTTT. Translating gives CASSYSQVPNSPLHF.

The chain has TRBV7-2 and TRBJ1-5; D perhaps matches TRBD1 (5 bases). This CDR3 comprises 15 residues. The V end lost 1 base, the J end lost 6 bases, and 13 bases lay between the germline ends. The germline CDR1 and CDR2 sequences are SGHTA and FQGNSA. The CDR3 DNA reads as TGTGCCAGCAGCTTAGGTGCTGTTACAGGTCAGCCCCAGCATTTT. It specifies CASSLGAVTGQPQHF.

The rearrangement uses TRBV29-1 and TRBJ2-7, with 7 bases aligning to TRBD2. Germline V gives CDR1 SQVTM, CDR2 ANQGSEA. There are 14 residues in the CDR3. Trimming took 4 bases from V and 2 from J; bases not matched to a gene: 8. The CDR3 nucleotides are TGCAGCGTTGCGGGGGGTCTTCGGGCCTACGAGCAGTACTTC. Protein product: CSVAGGLRAYEQYF.

This clone has only one observation. The chain joins TRBV6-5 to TRBJ1-1; possible D gene TRBD1, 6 bases. Trimming removed 7 bases from V and 4 bases from J, with 16 bases in between. The CDR3 spans 14 residues. CDR1 is MNHEY and CDR2 is SVGAGI in the germline V gene. The CDR3 DNA follows: TGTGCCAGCACAAAACAGGGCCCAGGCACTGAAGCTTTCTTT. Its translation: CASTKQGPGTEAFF.

The rearrangement links TRBV5-1 to TRBJ1-2; D gene unclear. Germline CDR1 SGHRS, CDR2 YFSETQ. V dropped 0 bases and J dropped 6 bases, with 12 bases sitting between them. The CDR3 is 14 amino acids. CDR3 region: CASSLDPERNGYTF. The CDR3 region has the DNA TGCGCCAGCAGCTTGGACCCAGAGAGGAATGGCTACACCTTC. Together with reference TRBV5-1 and TRBJ1-2, the CDR3 gives the full variable domain: KAGVTQTPRYLIKTRGQQVTLSCSPISGHRSVSWYQQTPGQGLQFLFEYFSETQRNKGNFPGRFSGRQFSNSRSEMNVSTLELGDSALYLCASSLDPERNGYTFGSGTRLTVV.

The gene calls are TRBV15 and TRBJ2-5; 11 bases map to TRBD1. CDR3 length: 17 residues. The trim removed 0 bases at V and 3 bases at J, leaving 6 bases unmatched. In germline, CDR1 is LNHNV, CDR2 YYDKDF (reference sequence). CDR3 sequence reads: CATSRDKWDRGKETQYF. The CDR3 DNA sequence: TGTGCCACCAGCAGAGATAAGTGGGACAGGGGGAAAGAGACCCAGTACTTC.

This chain connects TRBV12-3 or TRBV12-4 to TRBJ2-1, with a tentative D call TRBD2 (6 bases). The CDR3 has 11 residues. V was clipped by 6 bases and J by 12 bases, with 12 bases between them. The CDR3 coding sequence is TGTGCCAGCAGCAACCGACTAGGGCAGTTCTTC. This gives the protein CASSNRLGQFF.

The V and J genes are TRBV7-9 and TRBJ2-2; D not resolved. The CDR3 spans 12 residues. Deletions cut 5 bases from V and 7 bases from J, with 8 bases between. Germline V CDR1 and CDR2: SEHNR, FQNEAQ (reference sequence). The CDR3 DNA is TGTGCCAGCAGCGTTCGTCTCGGGGAGCTGTTTTTT. Translating it yields CASSVRLGELFF.

The V gene is TRBV5-1, the J gene TRBJ2-1; 7 bases match TRBD1. The CDR3 loop spans 13 amino acids. V lost 1 base, J lost 9 bases, and 4 bases stayed unmatched. The germline V gene has CDR1 SGHRS and CDR2 YFSETQ. Here the CDR3 reads CASSLNRGGEQFF. DNA for the CDR3: TGCGCCAGCAGCTTGAACAGGGGTGGTGAGCAGTTCTTC.

J is TRBJ1-5 and V is TRBV9, with 7 bases identical to TRBD1. The trim removed 2 bases at V and 5 bases at J, leaving 7 bases unmatched. Germline V gene lookup returns CDR1 SGDLS and CDR2 YYNGEE. The CDR3 length is 15 residues. The CDR3 DNA follows: TGTGCCAGCAGCGTGGAGGGGGACAGTGATCAGCCCCAGCATTTT. This codes for CASSVEGDSDQPQHF. The whole variable domain, filled in from reference TRBV9 and TRBJ1-5, reads DSGVTQTPKHLITATGQRVTLRCSPRSGDLSVYWYQQSLDQGLQFLIQYYNGEERAKGNILERFSAQQFPDLHSELNLSSLELGDSALYFCASSVEGDSDQPQHFGDGTRLSIL.

The chain has TRBV10-2 and TRBJ1-1, with a possible D match to TRBD1 (5 bases). The CDR3 is made up of 12 amino acids. Germline V gives CDR1 WSHSY, CDR2 SAAADI. V lost 7 bases and J lost 4, with 10 bases in between. CDR3: CASKGLVTEAFF. CDR3 in DNA: TGCGCCAGCAAGGGGTTGGTCACTGAAGCTTTCTTT.

This chain links TRBV5-4 with TRBJ2-3, with D possibly matching TRBD1 (5 bases). Germline loops: CDR1 SGHNT, CDR2 YYREEE (reference sequence). Trimming took 4 bases from V and 4 from J, leaving 10 bases between them. The CDR3 covers 13 residues. CDR3 region: CASSHDSPDTQYF. The CDR3 DNA sequence: TGTGCCAGCAGCCACGACAGCCCAGATACGCAGTATTTT.

This clone has ten or more counts. The J gene is TRBJ1-4, the V gene TRBV5-1; the match to TRBD1 covers 7 bases. The length of the CDR3 is 19 residues. After removal of 3 bases from V and 2 bases from J, the junction contained 16 bases not matched to a gene. Germline lookup yields CDR1 SGHRS and CDR2 YFSETQ. CDR3 DNA sequence: TGCGCCAGCAGCTCCGGTGGCAGGGGGAACCTGAGGACTAATGAAAAACTGTTTTTT. Translated: CASSSGGRGNLRTNEKLFF. Full variable domain (rest looked up from reference TRBV5-1 and TRBJ1-4): KAGVTQTPRYLIKTRGQQVTLSCSPISGHRSVSWYQQTPGQGLQFLFEYFSETQRNKGNFPGRFSGRQFSNSRSEMNVSTLELGDSALYLCASSSGGRGNLRTNEKLFFGSGTQLSVL.

This clone has a handful of counts. The genes are TRBV11-3 and TRBJ2-2; 11 nucleotides align to TRBD1. The junction had 10 bases not matched to a gene; V was cut back by 4 bases and J by 6 bases. CDR1 is SGHNT, CDR2 YENEEA, per germline. This CDR3 is 17 amino acids long. The CDR3 region has the DNA TGTGCCAGCAGCTCCGGGACAGGGGGATATATTCCCGGGGAGCTGTTTTTT. Its protein is CASSSGTGGYIPGELFF.

The V gene is TRBV27, the J gene TRBJ1-5, with a possible D match to TRBD1 (6 bases). V was shortened by 4 bases and J by 0 bases, with 16 bases between the two germline ends. The germline V gene encodes CDR1 MNHEY and CDR2 SMNVEV (reference sequence). The CDR3 sequence is 17 residues long. In DNA, the CDR3 is TGTGCCAGCAGTTCTTCCACAGGGAAATATAGCAATCAGCCCCAGCATTTT. This codes for CASSSSTGKYSNQPQHF.

The rearrangement links TRBV11-2 to TRBJ2-5; 11 positions agree with TRBD2. The junction had 13 bases not matched to a gene; V was cut back by 5 bases and J by 5 bases. CDR1 is SGHAT and CDR2 is FQNNGV in the germline V gene. This CDR3 has 17 residues. This CDR3 is CASSAKGSGRAGETQYF. The DNA for the CDR3 is TGTGCCAGCAGCGCAAAGGGTAGCGGGAGGGCGGGGGAGACCCAGTACTTC. Looking up the rest from reference TRBV11-2 and TRBJ2-5 gives the full variable domain: EAGVAQSPRYKIIEKRQSVAFWCNPISGHATLYWYQQILGQGPKLLIQFQNNGVVDDSQLPKDRFSAERLKGVDSTLKIQPAKLEDSAVYLCASSAKGSGRAGETQYFGPGTRLLVL.

This clone was counted a single time. This chain links TRBV6-2 or TRBV6-3 with TRBJ1-2; unclear D gene. Between the trimmed V and J ends, which lost 4 bases and 2 bases, there was a span of 11 bases. In germline, CDR1 is MNHEY, CDR2 SVGEGT. This CDR3 has 14 amino acids. The CDR3 DNA follows: TGTGCCAGCAGTTCGAGCCCGAGGAACTATGGCTACACCTTC. Its translation: CASSSSPRNYGYTF.

The chain has TRBV7-2 and TRBJ1-2; 10 bases align to TRBD1. Germline lookup yields CDR1 SGHTA and CDR2 FQGNSA. V shed 1 base and J 2 bases; nucleotides not matched to a gene: 10. The CDR3 loop spans 18 amino acids. For the CDR3, the DNA is TGTGCCAGCAGCTTAGGAAGGACAGGGGGAGGCCACAACTATGGCTACACCTTC. Translating it yields CASSLGRTGGGHNYGYTF.

The chain is built from TRBV9 and TRBJ2-7; 9 nucleotides line up with TRBD1. The CDR3 is 14 amino acids. The V gene end was trimmed by 4 bases and the J gene end by 7 bases; junction bases not matched to a gene: 9. The V gene's germline CDR1 is SGDLS and CDR2 YYNGEE. The chain's CDR3 is CASSLEGQGSEQYF. The CDR3 bases are TGTGCCAGCAGCCTAGAGGGACAGGGTTCGGAGCAGTACTTC. Based on the CDR3 plus reference TRBV9 and TRBJ2-7, the full variable domain is DSGVTQTPKHLITATGQRVTLRCSPRSGDLSVYWYQQSLDQGLQFLIQYYNGEERAKGNILERFSAQQFPDLHSELNLSSLELGDSALYFCASSLEGQGSEQYFGPGTRLTVT.

The V and J genes are TRBV5-1 and TRBJ2-4, with 8 bases matching TRBD2. The CDR3 has 17 residues. Germline CDR1 is SGHRS and CDR2 is YFSETQ. J lost 2 bases, V lost 1 base, and 8 bases had no gene match. The DNA of the CDR3 is TGCGCCAGCAGCTTGTCCCTGGCGGGGGGCCCCAAAAACATTCAGTACTTC. As protein: CASSLSLAGGPKNIQYF.